These T cell receptor beta chains were read from a single sample in a study of cytomegalovirus exposure and HLA in healthy donors. Using immunoSEQ multiplex PCR, the repertoire was profiled, and TCRdb retains in-frame clones only, with some absent. The sample carries approximately 54,000 clones, around 90% recorded once. Input material: PBMCs. All receptors derive from a woman aged 18-30 years in good health and CMV-seropositive. Both conserved end residues are part of each CDR3. D genes are given only for firm matches. Only part of the rows carry a size: once, few, many, or a class if the clone is expanded.

size	D	J	V	CDR3	DNA
few	TRBD1	TRBJ1-1	TRBV11-1	CASSLMTGGPPEAFF	TGTGCCAGCAGCTTAATGACAGGGGGCCCTCCTGAAGCTTTCTTT
NA	NA	TRBJ1-6	TRBV27	CASSLRQNNSPLHF	TGTGCCAGCAGTTTACGACAGAATAATTCACCCCTCCACTTT
NA	TRBD2	TRBJ2-5	TRBV13	CASSFGRRGGETQYF	TGTGCCAGCAGCTTTGGTCGGCGGGGGGGAGAGACCCAGTACTTC
NA	TRBD2	TRBJ2-2	TRBV19	CASRGTSRNTGELFF	TGTGCCAGTAGAGGGACTAGCCGAAACACCGGGGAGCTGTTTTTT
NA	NA	TRBJ1-1	TRBV5-1	CASSLAGAGWNTEAFF	TGCGCCAGCAGCTTGGCCGGCGCGGGGTGGAACACTGAAGCTTTCTTT
NA	NA	TRBJ1-6	TRBV7-2	CASSFRPPPGSSLHF	TGTGCCAGCAGCTTTAGGCCCCCACCGGGTTCCTCCCTCCACTTT
NA	NA	TRBJ1-1	TRBV7-9	CASSSGQIYYMNTEAFF	TGTGCCAGCAGCTCCGGACAGATTTACTACATGAACACTGAAGCTTTCTTT
NA	NA	TRBJ1-5	TRBV6-1	CASSLTRQPQHF	TGTGCCAGCAGCCTGACAAGACAGCCCCAGCATTTT
NA	NA	TRBJ1-1	TRBV29-1	CSVDVAGAGTEAFF	TGCAGCGTTGATGTGGCGGGCGCGGGCACTGAAGCTTTCTTT
NA	NA	TRBJ1-1	TRBV20-1	CSARGTEAFF	TGCAGTGCTCGGGGGACCGAAGCTTTCTTT
NA	TRBD2	TRBJ2-7	TRBV30	CAWSTGGSSYEQYF	TGTGCCTGGTCGACGGGGGGGAGCTCCTACGAGCAGTACTTC
NA	NA	TRBJ1-3	TRBV7-2	CASSPAPGNTIYF	TGTGCCAGCAGCCCAGCGCCCGGAAACACCATATATTTT
many	TRBD2	TRBJ2-3	TRBV15	CATSRDRSGVDTQYF	TGTGCCACCAGCAGAGATCGAAGCGGGGTAGATACGCAGTATTTT